The subject of this entry is one TCR beta chain. Its antigen is currently unknown. Each donor was a healthy Caucasian individual from Russia, aged roughly 6 to 100. The data were taken from a study of blood T cells in healthy people across ages. The second PCR ran about 6 to 12 cycles with a sample-barcoded 5' primer and J-beta primers. Every single cDNA molecule received a tag from a template-switch adaptor with 12 random nucleotides. One entry per CDR3 protein, called by TCRdb with MiXCR from the 5' RACE reads. The profile shows fewer than 2,000,000 distinct CDR3 sequences, about two fifths of them singletons. Findings and limits, study-wide: Long-lived donors had more naive CD4+ cells and higher diversity than aged donors.

The sequencing input was blood. The receptor was isolated from a human donor in good health.

This CDR3 reads CASSQTTGLGGYTF. In DNA, the CDR3 is TGCGCCAGCAGCCAAACGACAGGGCTGGGAGGCTACACCTTC. The chain links TRBV4-3 to TRBJ1-2; 7 bases match TRBD1. CDR1 is LGHNA, CDR2 YSLEER, per germline. The ends lost 2 bases at V and 8 bases at J; junction bases unmatched: 8. CDR3 size: 14 residues.